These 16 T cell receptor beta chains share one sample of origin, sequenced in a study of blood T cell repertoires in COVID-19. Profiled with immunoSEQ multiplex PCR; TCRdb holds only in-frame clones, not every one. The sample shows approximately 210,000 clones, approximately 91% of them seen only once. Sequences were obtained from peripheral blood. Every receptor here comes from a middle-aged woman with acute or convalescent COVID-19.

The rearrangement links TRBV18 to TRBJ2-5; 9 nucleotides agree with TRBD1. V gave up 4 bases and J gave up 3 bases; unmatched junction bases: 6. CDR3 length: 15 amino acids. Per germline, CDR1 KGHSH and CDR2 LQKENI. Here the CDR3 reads CASSLRDRAEETQYF. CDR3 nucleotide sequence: TGTGCCAGCTCACTCCGGGACAGGGCCGAAGAGACCCAGTACTTC.

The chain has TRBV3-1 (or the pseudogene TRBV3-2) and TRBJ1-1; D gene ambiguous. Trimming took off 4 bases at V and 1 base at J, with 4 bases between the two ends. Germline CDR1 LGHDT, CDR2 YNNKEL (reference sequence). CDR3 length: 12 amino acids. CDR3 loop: CASSPGNTEAFF. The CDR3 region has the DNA TGTGCCAGCAGCCCCGGGAACACTGAAGCTTTCTTT.

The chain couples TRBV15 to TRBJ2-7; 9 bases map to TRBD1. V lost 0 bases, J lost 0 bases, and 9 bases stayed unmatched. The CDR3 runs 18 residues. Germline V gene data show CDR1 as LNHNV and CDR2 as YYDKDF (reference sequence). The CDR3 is CATSREPGQGRYSYEQYV. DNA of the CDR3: TGTGCCACCAGCAGAGAACCGGGACAGGGAAGATACTCCTACGAGCAGTACGTC.

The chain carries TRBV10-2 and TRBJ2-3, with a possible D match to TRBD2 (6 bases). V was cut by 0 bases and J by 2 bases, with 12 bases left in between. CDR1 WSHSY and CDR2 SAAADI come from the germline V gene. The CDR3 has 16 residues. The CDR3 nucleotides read TGCGCCAGCAGTGAGTCGAGGGGACTGTCCACAGATACGCAGTATTTT. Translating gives CASSESRGLSTDTQYF.

The CDR3 region has the DNA TGCAGCGCTAAAGGGGCGCAGGGCACTGAAGCTTTCTTT. Its translation: CSAKGAQGTEAFF. This chain connects TRBV29-1 to TRBJ1-1, with D possibly matching TRBD1 (5 bases). Per the germline V gene, CDR1 is SQVTM and CDR2 is ANQGSEA. The CDR3 extends over 13 amino acids. The V end lost 7 bases, the J end lost 4 bases, and 16 bases lay between the germline ends.

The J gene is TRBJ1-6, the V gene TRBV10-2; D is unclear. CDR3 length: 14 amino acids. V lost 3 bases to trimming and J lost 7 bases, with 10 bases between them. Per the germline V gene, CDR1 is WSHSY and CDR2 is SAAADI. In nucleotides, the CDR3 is TGCGCCAGCAGTGAATCGCAGAAGAATTCACCCCTCCACTTT. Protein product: CASSESQKNSPLHF.

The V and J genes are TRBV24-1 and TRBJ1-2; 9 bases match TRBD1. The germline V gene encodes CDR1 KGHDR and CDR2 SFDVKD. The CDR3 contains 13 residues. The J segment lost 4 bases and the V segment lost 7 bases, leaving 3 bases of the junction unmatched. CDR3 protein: CATRQGAAYGYTF. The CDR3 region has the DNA TGTGCCACCAGACAGGGGGCTGCCTATGGCTACACCTTC.

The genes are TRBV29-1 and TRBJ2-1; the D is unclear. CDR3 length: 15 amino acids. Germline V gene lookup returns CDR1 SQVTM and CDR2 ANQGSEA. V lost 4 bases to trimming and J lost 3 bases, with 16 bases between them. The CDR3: CSVVLDERYYNEQFF. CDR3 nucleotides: TGCAGCGTTGTCCTAGATGAGAGGTACTACAATGAGCAGTTCTTC.

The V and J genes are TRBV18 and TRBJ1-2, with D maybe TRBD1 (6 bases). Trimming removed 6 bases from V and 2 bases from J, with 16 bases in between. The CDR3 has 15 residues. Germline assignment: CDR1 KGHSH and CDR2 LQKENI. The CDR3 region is CASSPQTGINYGYTF. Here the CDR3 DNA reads TGTGCCAGCTCGCCTCAAACAGGGATCAACTATGGCTACACCTTC.

CDR3: CASSISTGGWLDTQYF. As DNA, the CDR3 is TGTGCCAGTAGTATATCGACAGGGGGATGGTTGGATACGCAGTATTTT. The rearrangement links TRBV19 to TRBJ2-3; 9 nucleotides line up with TRBD1. Germline trimming cut 2 bases from V and 6 bases from J; bases unmatched to any gene: 9. This CDR3 is 16 amino acids long. CDR1 and CDR2 (germline): LNHDA, SQIVND (reference sequence).

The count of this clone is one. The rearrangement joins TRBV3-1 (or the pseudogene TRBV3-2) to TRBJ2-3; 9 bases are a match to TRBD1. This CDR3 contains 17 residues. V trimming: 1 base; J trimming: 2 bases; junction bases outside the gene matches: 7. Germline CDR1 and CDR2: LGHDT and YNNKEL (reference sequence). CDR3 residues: CASSQVRTGVDTDTQYF. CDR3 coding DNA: TGTGCCAGCAGCCAAGTGAGGACAGGGGTTGACACAGATACGCAGTATTTT.

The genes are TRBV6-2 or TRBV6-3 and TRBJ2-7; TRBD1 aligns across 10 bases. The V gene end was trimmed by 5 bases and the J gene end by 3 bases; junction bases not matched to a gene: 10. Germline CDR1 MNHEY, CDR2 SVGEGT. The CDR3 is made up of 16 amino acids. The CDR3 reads CASSLPGQGTVYEQYV. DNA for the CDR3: TGTGCCAGCAGTCTTCCGGGACAGGGGACAGTCTACGAGCAGTACGTC.

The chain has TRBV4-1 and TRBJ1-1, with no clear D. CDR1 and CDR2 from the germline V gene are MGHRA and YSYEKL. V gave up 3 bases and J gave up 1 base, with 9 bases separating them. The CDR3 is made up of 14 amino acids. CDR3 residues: CASSHRESNTEAFF. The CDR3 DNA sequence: TGCGCCAGCAGCCACCGAGAGTCGAACACTGAAGCTTTCTTT.

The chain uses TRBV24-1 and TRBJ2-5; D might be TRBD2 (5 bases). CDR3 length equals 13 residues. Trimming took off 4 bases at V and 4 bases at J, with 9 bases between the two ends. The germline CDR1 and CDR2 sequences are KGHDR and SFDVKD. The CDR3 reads CATSDVAGETQYF. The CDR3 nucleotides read TGTGCCACCAGTGACGTCGCGGGAGAGACCCAGTACTTC.

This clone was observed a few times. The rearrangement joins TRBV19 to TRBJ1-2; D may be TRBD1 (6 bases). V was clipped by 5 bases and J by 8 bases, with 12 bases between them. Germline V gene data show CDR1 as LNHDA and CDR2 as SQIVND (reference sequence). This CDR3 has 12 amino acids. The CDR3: CASSPQGGGYTF. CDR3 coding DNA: TGTGCCAGTAGTCCACAGGGTGGCGGCTACACCTTC.

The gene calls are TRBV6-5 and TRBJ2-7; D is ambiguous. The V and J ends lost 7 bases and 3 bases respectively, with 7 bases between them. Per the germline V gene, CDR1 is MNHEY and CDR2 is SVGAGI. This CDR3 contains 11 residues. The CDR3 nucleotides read TGTGCCAGCACTAACTACTACGAGCAGTACGTC. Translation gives CASTNYYEQYV.